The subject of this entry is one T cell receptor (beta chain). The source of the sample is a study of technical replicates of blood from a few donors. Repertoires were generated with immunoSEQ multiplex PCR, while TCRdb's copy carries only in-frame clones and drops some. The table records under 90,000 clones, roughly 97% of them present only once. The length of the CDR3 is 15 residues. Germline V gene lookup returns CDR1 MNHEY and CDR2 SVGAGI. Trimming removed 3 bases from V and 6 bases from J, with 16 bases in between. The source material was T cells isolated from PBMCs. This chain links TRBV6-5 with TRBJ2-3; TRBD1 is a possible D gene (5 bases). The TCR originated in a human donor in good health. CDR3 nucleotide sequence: TGTGCCAGCAGTTATTCCGGTAATAACAGGGATACGCAGTATTTT. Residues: CASSYSGNNRDTQYF.